Each of the 22 T cell receptor beta chains below was sequenced from the same sample in a study of neurological immune-mediated disorders. Each CDR3 protein gets one entry after TCRdb re-called the 5' RACE reads with MiXCR. The table shows tens of thousands of distinct CDR3 sequences, with 20% to 30% occurring only once. Sequenced material: PBMCs. Every receptor here comes from a woman between 65 and 79 years old in good health.

V usage is TRBV15 and J usage is TRBJ2-7; D is tentatively TRBD1 or TRBD2 (5 bases each). CDR1 is LNHNV, CDR2 YYDKDF, per germline (reference sequence). The V gene lost 5 bases and the J gene lost 3 bases, with 14 bases spanning the gap. The CDR3 totals 14 residues. For the CDR3, the DNA is TGTGCCACCAGCCGTGGGACCGAATACTACGAGCAGTACTTC. Translation: CATSRGTEYYEQYF.

The V gene is TRBV5-1, the J gene TRBJ2-1; 7 bases match TRBD1. J lost 7 bases, V lost 4 bases, and 8 bases had no gene match. The CDR3 contains 14 residues. Germline CDR1 reads SGHRS; CDR2 reads YFSETQ. The CDR3 DNA is TGCGCCAGCAGCCCGGTGGGACAGTCGAATGAGCAGTTCTTC. As protein: CASSPVGQSNEQFF. The entire variable domain, with the rest obtained from reference TRBV5-1 and TRBJ2-1, is as follows: KAGVTQTPRYLIKTRGQQVTLSCSPISGHRSVSWYQQTPGQGLQFLFEYFSETQRNKGNFPGRFSGRQFSNSRSEMNVSTLELGDSALYLCASSPVGQSNEQFFGPGTRLTVL.

This clonotype appeared many times. The J gene is TRBJ1-5, the V gene TRBV7-2; D is unclear. The CDR3 is 15 residues long. V shed 4 bases and J shed 5 bases, with 15 bases lying between them. Germline V CDR1 and CDR2: SGHTA, FQGNSA. CDR3 in amino acids: CASSSEGRRDQPQHF. The CDR3 coding sequence is TGTGCCAGCAGCTCGGAGGGCAGAAGGGATCAGCCCCAGCATTTT.

This chain joins TRBV4-2 and TRBJ2-7; 7 nucleotides agree with TRBD1. This CDR3 has 14 amino acids. Per the germline V gene, CDR1 is LGHNA and CDR2 is YNFKEQ. V shed 0 bases, J shed 11 bases, and the junction held 10 bases outside the gene matches. CDR3 amino acids: CASSQDDRAQAEYF. The CDR3 region has the DNA TGTGCCAGCAGCCAAGACGACAGGGCTCAAGCGGAGTACTTC.

This clonotype was counted ten times or more. The genes are TRBV2 and TRBJ2-4; D may be TRBD2 (6 bases). The V gene's germline CDR1 is SNHLY and CDR2 FYNNEI. The germline V and J ends were trimmed by 2 bases and 0 bases, with 11 bases remaining between them. This CDR3 contains 16 residues. The CDR3 loop reads CASSEPGELAKNIQYF. CDR3 bases: TGTGCCAGCAGTGAACCGGGGGAGCTAGCCAAAAACATTCAGTACTTC.

This clonotype was observed many times. The rearrangement uses TRBV7-2 and TRBJ2-1; weak D call: TRBD1 (6 bases). This CDR3 contains 15 residues. The V gene's germline CDR1 is SGHTA and CDR2 FQGNSA. The germline V and J ends were trimmed by 6 bases and 7 bases, with 19 bases remaining between them. The CDR3 loop reads CASSSLTTGFNEQFF. DNA for the CDR3: TGTGCCAGCAGTTCTCTCACCACAGGGTTTAATGAGCAGTTCTTC.

This clonotype was seen ten or more times. The chain employs TRBV7-6 and TRBJ1-5, with a possible D match to TRBD1 (6 bases). From germline, CDR1 is SGHVS and CDR2 FNYEAQ. The CDR3 contains 16 residues. Trimming left V 1 base short and J 5 bases short, with 15 bases between. This CDR3 is CASSLGPGANHQPQHF. The DNA of the CDR3 is TGTGCCAGCAGCTTAGGTCCAGGGGCTAACCATCAGCCCCAGCATTTT.

The chain employs TRBV28 and TRBJ1-1; D call uncertain. V was clipped by 5 bases and J by 8 bases, with 15 bases between them. The CDR3 has 13 amino acids. Per the germline V gene, CDR1 is MDHEN and CDR2 is SYDVKM. CDR3 amino acids: CASSPVGNLEAFF. Here the CDR3 DNA reads TGTGCCAGCAGTCCCGTGGGGAATCTCGAAGCTTTCTTT.

The chain joins TRBV6-1 to TRBJ2-7, with 10 bases identical to TRBD1. Trimming cost V 7 bases and J 2 bases; bases outside gene matches: 8. Germline CDR1 is MNHNS and CDR2 is SASEGT. The CDR3 has 15 amino acids. The CDR3 bases are TGTGCCAGCACCATAACCGGGACAGGGGCCTACGAGCAGTACTTC. Its protein product is CASTITGTGAYEQYF.

This clonotype has at least ten counts. The chain joins TRBV4-1 to TRBJ1-2; possible D gene TRBD1, 6 bases. Trimming cost V 3 bases and J 10 bases, with 21 bases left between them. The CDR3 is 15 amino acids. The germline V gene encodes CDR1 MGHRA and CDR2 YSYEKL. In nucleotides, the CDR3 is TGCGCCAGCAGCCAGACAGGTCTCCCTACTTTCGACTACACCTTC. It specifies CASSQTGLPTFDYTF.

Ten or more counts support this clonotype. This chain connects TRBV6-1 to TRBJ1-5, with D perhaps TRBD1 (5 bases). CDR1 is MNHNS, CDR2 SASEGT, per germline. V was clipped by 3 bases and J by 7 bases, with 10 bases between them. There are 13 residues in the CDR3. CDR3 sequence reads: CASSDGGDQPQHF. Here the CDR3 DNA reads TGTGCCAGCAGTGATGGGGGGGACCAGCCCCAGCATTTT.

This clonotype was counted at least ten times. The chain recombines TRBV7-2 with TRBJ1-4; D not resolved. The germline CDR1 and CDR2 sequences are SGHTA and FQGNSA. Trimming left V 3 bases short and J 7 bases short, with 15 bases between. The CDR3 is 15 amino acids. The CDR3 DNA reads TGTGCCAGCAGCTTCCAGTTTGCAGCCGGTGAAAAACTGTTTTTT. The encoded protein is CASSFQFAAGEKLFF.

This clonotype was detected ten times or more. V gene TRBV12-3 or TRBV12-4 combines with J gene TRBJ1-5, with D possibly matching TRBD1 (5 bases). Trimming took off 6 bases at V and 3 bases at J, with 15 bases between the two ends. CDR3 length equals 15 residues. CDR3 sequence reads: CASSLRWGPNQPQHF. CDR3 DNA sequence: TGTGCCAGCAGCCTCCGTTGGGGCCCCAATCAGCCCCAGCATTTT.

This clonotype was seen many times. The chain recombines TRBV5-1 with TRBJ2-2, with D perhaps TRBD1 (5 bases). V shed 0 bases and J shed 2 bases, with 11 bases lying between them. Germline V gives CDR1 SGHRS, CDR2 YFSETQ. The CDR3 is 16 amino acids. The CDR3 spells CASSLAGQGNTGELFF. In DNA form, the CDR3 reads TGCGCCAGCAGCTTGGCCGGGCAGGGAAACACCGGGGAGCTGTTTTTT.

Note on this clonotype: A read error may explain this, as a much larger clone is one base away. DNA for the CDR3: TGTGCCAGCAGCCCTCGGCCGGGTAATTCACCCATCCACTTT. This sequence encodes CASSPRPGNSPIHF. The genes are TRBV7-3 and TRBJ1-6, with D hard to call. The germline CDR1 and CDR2 sequences are SGHTA and FQGTGA. The CDR3 is 14 amino acids. Full variable domain (outside the CDR3, taken from reference TRBV7-3 and TRBJ1-6): GAGVSQTPSNKVTEKGKYVELRCDPISGHTALYWYRQSLGQGPEFLIYFQGTGAADDSGLPNDRFFAVRPEGSVSTLKIQRTERGDSAVYLCASSPRPGNSPIHFGNGTRLTVT.

This clonotype was picked up many times. This rearrangement joins TRBV6-6 to TRBJ2-2; TRBD1 matches at 9 bases. J gave up 5 bases and V 11 bases, and 9 bases lay outside the gene matches. This CDR3 has 14 residues. Germline-derived CDR1 and CDR2 are MNHNY and SVGAGI (reference sequence). CDR3 in DNA: TGTGCCTGCCGGGACAGGGTAGAGACCGGGGAGCTGTTTTTT. It codes for CACRDRVETGELFF.

CDR3 residues: CSASDRGGTEAFF. CDR3 nucleotide sequence: TGCAGTGCTAGCGACAGGGGCGGGACTGAAGCTTTCTTT. The chain couples TRBV20-1 to TRBJ1-1, with TRBD1 matching 8 bases. Germline V CDR1 and CDR2: DFQATT, SNEGSKA (reference sequence). The CDR3 has 13 amino acids. V dropped 3 bases and J dropped 5; count of bases not matched to a gene: 5.

There are many counts of this clonotype. The chain is built from TRBV29-1 and TRBJ2-6; 10 bases map to TRBD2. The germline gives CDR1 SQVTM, CDR2 ANQGSEA. The CDR3 covers 17 residues. V lost 4 bases, J lost 0 bases, and 6 bases stayed unmatched. CDR3 protein: CSVVLAGSPSGANVLTF. Written as DNA, the CDR3 is TGCAGCGTTGTACTAGCGGGGAGTCCCTCTGGGGCCAACGTCCTGACTTTC.

Ten or more counts support this clonotype. V is TRBV29-1 and J is TRBJ1-4, with a weak D call TRBD1 (6 bases). Trimming cost V 3 bases and J 8 bases, with 19 bases left between them. Germline CDR1 is SQVTM and CDR2 is ANQGSEA. The CDR3 is 15 amino acids. CDR3 in DNA: TGCAGCGTTGATCCGCCAACAGGGTTTGGGGAAAAACTGTTTTTT. Its translation: CSVDPPTGFGEKLFF.

This clonotype was observed at least ten times. The V and J genes are TRBV7-2 and TRBJ2-1; the D is unclear. Germline lookup yields CDR1 SGHTA and CDR2 FQGNSA. The CDR3 has 15 residues. The ends were cut back, 4 bases at V and 4 bases at J, with 14 bases in the middle. The CDR3 nucleotides are TGTGCCAGCAGCTCCGATTATGCGGTTTACAATGAGCAGTTCTTC. This encodes CASSSDYAVYNEQFF.

The sample holds many counts of this clonotype. The chain is built from TRBV29-1 and TRBJ1-2, with a tentative D call TRBD1 (6 bases). The germline V and J ends were trimmed by 5 bases and 6 bases, with 22 bases remaining between them. This CDR3 contains 15 residues. Germline CDR1 reads SQVTM; CDR2 reads ANQGSEA. The CDR3 region is CSVPKRGAMDDGYTF. The CDR3 bases are TGCAGCGTTCCTAAAAGGGGGGCAATGGATGATGGCTACACCTTC.

V and J are TRBV25-1 and TRBJ2-5; unclear D gene. This CDR3 contains 13 residues. Germline V gives CDR1 MGHDK, CDR2 SYGVNS. The ends were cut back, 1 base at V and 6 bases at J, with 9 bases in the middle. The CDR3 region is CASSEFLSQTQYF. In DNA, the CDR3 is TGTGCCAGCAGTGAATTCCTAAGCCAGACCCAGTACTTC. The complete variable domain, with remaining parts taken from reference TRBV25-1 and TRBJ2-5, reads EADIYQTPRYLVIGTGKKITLECSQTMGHDKMYWYQQDPGMELHLIHYSYGVNSTEKGDLSSESTVSRIRTEHFPLTLESARPSHTSQYLCASSEFLSQTQYFGPGTRLLVL.